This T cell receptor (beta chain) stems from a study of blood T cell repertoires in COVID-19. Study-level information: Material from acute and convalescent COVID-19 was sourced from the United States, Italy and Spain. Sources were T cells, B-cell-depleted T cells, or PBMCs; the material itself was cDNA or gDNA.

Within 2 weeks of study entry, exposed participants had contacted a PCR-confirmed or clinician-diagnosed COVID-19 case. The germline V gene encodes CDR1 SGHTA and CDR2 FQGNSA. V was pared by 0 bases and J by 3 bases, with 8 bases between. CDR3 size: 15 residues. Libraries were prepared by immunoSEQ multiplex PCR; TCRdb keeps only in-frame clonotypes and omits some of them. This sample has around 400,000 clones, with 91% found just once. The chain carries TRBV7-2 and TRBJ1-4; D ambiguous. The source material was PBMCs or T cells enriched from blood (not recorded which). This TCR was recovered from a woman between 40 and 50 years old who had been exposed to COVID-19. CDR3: CASSLAPVSNEKLFF. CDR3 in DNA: TGTGCCAGCAGCTTAGCGCCGGTCTCTAATGAAAAACTGTTTTTT.